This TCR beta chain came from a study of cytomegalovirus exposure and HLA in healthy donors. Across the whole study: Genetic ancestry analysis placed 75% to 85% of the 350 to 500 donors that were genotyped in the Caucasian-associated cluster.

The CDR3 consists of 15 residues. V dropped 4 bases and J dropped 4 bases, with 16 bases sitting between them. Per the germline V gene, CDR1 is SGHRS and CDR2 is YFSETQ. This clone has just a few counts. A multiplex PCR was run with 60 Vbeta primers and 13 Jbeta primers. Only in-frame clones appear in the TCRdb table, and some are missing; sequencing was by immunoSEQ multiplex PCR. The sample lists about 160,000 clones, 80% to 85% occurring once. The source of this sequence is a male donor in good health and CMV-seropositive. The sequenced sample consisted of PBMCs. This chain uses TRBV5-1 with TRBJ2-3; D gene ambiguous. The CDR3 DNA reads TGCGCCAGCAGCCAAGACCGAGGTGGCGCAGATACGCAGTATTTT. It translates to CASSQDRGGADTQYF.